The 8 T cell receptor beta chains below come from one sample, sequenced in a study of shared clonotypes between healthy human individuals. Clones were read by immunoSEQ multiplex PCR, and TCRdb kept only the in-frame ones, dropping some. The sample includes more than 2 million clones, around 95% of them seen just once. Positively selected for CCR7, the CD45RO-negative cells used as naive CD8 cells excluded terminally differentiated effector memory CD45RA+ cells. The sample comprised naive CD8+ T cells from PBMCs. These TCRs come from a man between 18 and 29 years old in good health. Some clones in this sample may be carry-over from other donors' samples.

The genes are TRBV5-6 and TRBJ2-5; no clear D gene. V lost 4 bases and J lost 0, with 16 bases in between. Germline-derived CDR1 and CDR2 are SGHDT and YYEEEE. CDR3 length: 16 residues. The CDR3 protein is CASSQTGWEYQETQYF. CDR3 DNA sequence: TGTGCCAGCAGCCAAACCGGCTGGGAATACCAAGAGACCCAGTACTTC.

In the case of this clone: Other DNA sequences from this sample encode an identical CDR3 as well. V gene TRBV27 combines with J gene TRBJ1-4; D is unresolved. V was pared by 3 bases and J by 2 bases, with 7 bases between. Per the germline V gene, CDR1 is MNHEY and CDR2 is SMNVEV (reference sequence). The CDR3 length is 14 residues. CDR3 region: CASSLGSTNEKLFF. Written as DNA, the CDR3 is TGTGCCAGCAGTTTGGGTTCCACTAATGAAAAACTGTTTTTT.

The rearrangement links TRBV29-1 to TRBJ2-2, with 8 bases fitting TRBD2. The V gene's germline CDR1 is SQVTM and CDR2 ANQGSEA. Trimming at V came to 3 bases and at J to 4 bases, leaving 16 bases not matched to a gene. The length of the CDR3 is 18 residues. Written as DNA, the CDR3 is TGCAGCGTTGAGGGGGGAATGGCGGGAGGTTATCTCACCGGGGAGCTGTTTTTT. It codes for CSVEGGMAGGYLTGELFF.

The chain uses TRBV4-1 and TRBJ2-3; TRBD2 aligns across 8 bases. This CDR3 is built from 15 residues. Germline V lookup: CDR1 MGHRA, CDR2 YSYEKL. The ends lost 4 bases at V and 4 bases at J; junction bases unmatched: 7. The chain's CDR3 is CASSLIAGRADTQYF. CDR3 bases: TGCGCCAGCAGCCTAATAGCGGGAAGAGCAGATACGCAGTATTTT.

The chain is built from TRBV7-9 and TRBJ2-7; D might be TRBD1 or TRBD2, each matching 5 bases. The CDR3 runs to 14 residues. CDR1 is SEHNR, CDR2 FQNEAQ, per germline (reference sequence). V was trimmed by 7 bases and J by 4 bases, leaving 17 bases between them. CDR3 residues: CASTRGASYYEQYF. CDR3 nucleotides: TGTGCCAGCACTCGTGGGGCTAGCTATTACGAGCAGTACTTC.

This chain uses TRBV7-7 with TRBJ2-5; maybe TRBD2 (6 bases). Germline CDR1 and CDR2: SSHAT and FNYEAQ (reference sequence). With 0 bases removed from V and 5 bases from J, the gap between germline ends came to 13 bases. CDR3 size: 15 residues. This CDR3 reads CASSLAGSRGETQYF. The CDR3 coding sequence is TGTGCCAGCAGCTTAGCGGGCAGTCGGGGGGAGACCCAGTACTTC.

The CDR3 DNA reads TGTGCCAGCAGTGTCCGGGACCCCCGGAATGAGCAGTTCTTC. Amino acids: CASSVRDPRNEQFF. The genes are TRBV28 and TRBJ2-1, with D tentatively TRBD1 or TRBD2 (5 bases each). Germline assignment: CDR1 MDHEN and CDR2 SYDVKM. V was cut by 5 bases and J by 7 bases, with 15 bases left in between. The CDR3 is 14 amino acids.

The genes are TRBV10-3 and TRBJ1-2, with TRBD1 matching 8 bases. The CDR3 runs 16 residues. Germline CDR1 is ENHRY and CDR2 is SYGVKD. The ends lost 6 bases at V and 3 bases at J; junction bases unmatched: 12. The CDR3 DNA is TGTGCCATCAGCGGTTCCGGGACAGGATCGGACTATGGCTACACCTTC. It translates to CAISGSGTGSDYGYTF.